The table lists the clone carrying this TCR beta chain with a few counts. What it recognizes is unknown. This entry belongs to a study of vaccination and CD4 T cells after COVID-19. Study at large: Cultures that served as controls received a CEFX pool, an HIV-1 Nef pool, or no peptide.

With the Oncomine TCR Beta short-read assay, DNA from cultured CD4+ T cells was sequenced. DNA came from CD4+ T cells after culture. Each CDR3 protein gets one entry after TCRdb re-called the PCR reads with MiXCR. The top ten hold roughly an eighth of the sample, which has about 22,000 distinct CDR3 sequences, approximately 32% seen once. The CDR3 is 14 amino acids. Germline CDR1 and CDR2: SEHNR and FQNEAQ (reference sequence). The V segment lost 8 bases and the J segment 2 bases; nucleotides outside the gene matches: 6. Time point meaning: late sampling 161 to 241 days after vaccination in three convalescent patients. Treatment noted: roughly 10-day PBMC culture with coronavirus spike peptide pools or control peptides (ViraFEST assay).

The chain joins TRBV7-9 to TRBJ1-5; 7 bases match TRBD1. Sequenced material: CD4+ T cells from blood, cultured in vitro, taken about 7 months after SARS-CoV-2 vaccination. This TCR was recovered from a human donor who had recovered from COVID-19. The CDR3 DNA is TGTGCCAGCGGGACAGACAGGGGCAATCAGCCCCAGCATTTT. Its protein product is CASGTDRGNQPQHF.